These T cell receptor beta chains were read from a single sample in a study of identical twins. One entry per CDR3 protein results from TCRdb running MiXCR on the 5' RACE reads. This sample carries 600,000 to 850,000 distinct CDR3 sequences, 15% to 20% of them seen once, and the ten largest clones take approximately 14%. These data were also filed under a second study, of T cells expressing NK-cell markers.

The sequenced sample was PBMCs. The receptors come from a woman in her late teens or twenties in good health. Both conserved end residues are part of each CDR3. A D gene is named only where the DNA matches it firmly. Some rows have no size entry. The others give once, few or many, or a class for an expanded clone.

TRBJ2-3,11,TRBV29-1,NA,NA,CSVETTDTQYF
TRBJ1-1,13,TRBV9,few,NA,CASSVDRDGEAFF
TRBJ1-1,12,TRBV3-1,NA,NA,CASSQGLIGAFF
TRBJ2-3,14,TRBV20-1,few,TRBD2,CSANLAGGVDTQYF
TRBJ2-1,14,TRBV7-9,few,NA,CASSLVSRADEQFF
TRBJ2-3,14,TRBV7-2,NA,NA,CASSFWGAGDTQYF
TRBJ1-2,11,TRBV29-1,NA,TRBD1,CSGRTGWSYTF
TRBJ2-7,13,TRBV7-7,NA,NA,CASSLFAGYEQYF
TRBJ2-3,12,TRBV20-1,NA,NA,CSARTGGDTQYF
TRBJ2-2,15,TRBV7-9,few,TRBD2,CASSLPPGTSGELFF
TRBJ2-7,14,TRBV20-1,NA,TRBD2,CSAREPSGNYEQYF
TRBJ2-3,13,TRBV28,NA,NA,CASSGRETDTQYF
TRBJ2-5,11,TRBV12-3/TRBV12-4,NA,NA,CASSGVETQYF
TRBJ2-6,17,TRBV5-1,NA,NA,CASSLETRPSGANVLTF
TRBJ2-3,16,TRBV20-1,few,NA,CSASGKGQVLLVTQYF
TRBJ2-1,15,TRBV5-1,NA,TRBD2,CASRPTSHGVNEQFF
TRBJ1-3,14,TRBV20-1,NA,TRBD1,CSAIEQGAGNTIYF
TRBJ2-2,16,TRBV20-1,NA,TRBD1,CSAPAPGQGLTGELFF
TRBJ1-5,14,TRBV20-1,NA,NA,CSARDLRHNQPQHF
TRBJ2-1,13,TRBV9,NA,NA,CASSVGHDNEQFF
TRBJ2-7,14,TRBV29-1,few,TRBD1,CSAGQGVSSYEQYF
TRBJ2-1,17,TRBV5-1,few,TRBD2,CASSQGTSGRAINEQFF